Presented here are 21 T cell receptor beta chains from one specimen sequenced in a study of T cell responses to AZD1222 COVID-19 vaccine (dated by TCRdb to 2020 to 2022). The method behind the library was the immunoSEQ multiplex PCR assay. TCRdb retrieved this table from immuneACCESS and kept in-frame rearrangements only. Not all clones are present; in checked studies, unresolved V genes account for under half, and no reason is known for the remainder. In all, the sample holds some 180,000 clones, and roughly nine tenths of those were seen once. The leading ten clones occupy over 1.5% of the sample. What this sample's time point label stands for: about 28 days (+/-7) after the second vaccine dose. The material was peripheral blood, obtained 28 days after the second AZD1222 dose. All receptors derive from an adult who received the AZD1222 COVID-19 vaccine.

This clone was picked up a small number of times. The CDR3 DNA sequence: TGTGCCAGCAAAGGGGGGGTGGGTTCACCCCTCCACTTT. It specifies CASKGGVGSPLHF. The V call is TRBV27, the J call TRBJ1-6; TRBD1 might be the D (6 bases). Germline V gene data show CDR1 as MNHEY and CDR2 as SMNVEV (reference sequence). V dropped 7 bases and J dropped 9 bases, with 13 bases sitting between them. The CDR3 spans 13 residues.

The chain carries TRBV5-1 and TRBJ2-5, with D tentatively TRBD1 or TRBD2 (6 bases each). This CDR3 has 12 residues. Trimming removed 5 bases at V and 7 bases at J, with 12 bases between. CDR1 is SGHRS and CDR2 is YFSETQ in the germline V gene. The CDR3 bases are TGCGCCAGCAGGGTCGAGGGGGGGACCCAGTACTTC. Translated: CASRVEGGTQYF.

The rearrangement uses TRBV29-1 and TRBJ2-5; D unclear. Germline values: CDR1 SQVTM, CDR2 ANQGSEA. The CDR3 covers 14 residues. Trimming pared 0 bases from V and 1 base from J, leaving 9 bases between. The CDR3 bases are TGCAGCGTTGAAGATTACGCGAGCCAAGAGACCCAGTACTTC. The encoded protein is CSVEDYASQETQYF. The full variable domain, in which reference TRBV29-1 and TRBJ2-5 provide the parts outside the CDR3, is SAVISQKPSRDICQRGTSLTIQCQVDSQVTMMFWYRQQPGQSLTLIATANQGSEATYESGFVIDKFPISRPNLTFSTLTVSNMSPEDSSIYLCSVEDYASQETQYFGPGTRLLVL.

The rearrangement joins TRBV30 to TRBJ1-5; no definite D call. The germline V gene has CDR1 GTSNPN and CDR2 SVGIG (reference sequence). The CDR3 sequence is 14 residues long. V shed 2 bases and J shed 5 bases, with 13 bases lying between them. The CDR3 coding sequence is TGTGCCTGGAGTCTCCCATGGGGTTATCAGCCCCAGCATTTT. It codes for CAWSLPWGYQPQHF.

V usage is TRBV6-1 and J usage is TRBJ1-5; D remains ambiguous. CDR3 length equals 15 residues. V was trimmed by 0 bases and J by 0 bases, leaving 6 bases between them. In germline, CDR1 is MNHNS, CDR2 SASEGT. The chain's CDR3 is CASSEANLSNQPQHF. The DNA for the CDR3 is TGTGCCAGCAGTGAAGCGAACCTTAGCAATCAGCCCCAGCATTTT.

The chain recombines TRBV5-1 with TRBJ2-2; tentative D call: TRBD2 (6 bases). The ends were cut back, 4 bases at V and 4 bases at J, with 14 bases in the middle. Per germline, CDR1 SGHRS and CDR2 YFSETQ. CDR3 length: 15 residues. The DNA of the CDR3 is TGCGCCAGCAGCCTGCGACTAGAGGGCACCGGGGAGCTGTTTTTT. Its protein product is CASSLRLEGTGELFF. The full variable domain, rest sourced from reference TRBV5-1 and TRBJ2-2, is KAGVTQTPRYLIKTRGQQVTLSCSPISGHRSVSWYQQTPGQGLQFLFEYFSETQRNKGNFPGRFSGRQFSNSRSEMNVSTLELGDSALYLCASSLRLEGTGELFFGEGSRLTVL.

V gene TRBV7-9 combines with J gene TRBJ1-6, with TRBD1 matching over 7 bases. Per germline, CDR1 SEHNR and CDR2 FQNEAQ (reference sequence). Germline trimming cut 4 bases from V and 7 bases from J; bases unmatched to any gene: 7. The length of the CDR3 is 15 residues. The CDR3 DNA follows: TGTGCCAGCAGCTCCTACAGGGGCAGCAATTCACCCCTCCACTTT. Its translation is CASSSYRGSNSPLHF.

This rearrangement joins TRBV6-1 to TRBJ1-2; D call uncertain. The V end was cut by 3 bases, the J end by 3 bases, with 5 bases between. Germline V gene data show CDR1 as MNHNS and CDR2 as SASEGT. There are 12 residues in the CDR3. This chain's CDR3 is CASSDGYYGYTF. DNA for the CDR3: TGTGCCAGCAGTGATGGTTACTATGGCTACACCTTC.

The rearrangement joins TRBV10-3 to TRBJ2-7; 10 bases are a match to TRBD2. V dropped 3 bases and J dropped 6; count of bases not matched to a gene: 11. CDR3 size: 16 residues. Per the germline V gene, CDR1 is ENHRY and CDR2 is SYGVKD. The CDR3 region is CAISDWGTSVVSEQYF. The CDR3 DNA reads as TGTGCCATCAGTGATTGGGGGACTAGCGTGGTCTCCGAGCAGTACTTC.

As to this clone: At one end, the junction sequence differs from germline, possibly due to a read error. The chain combines TRBV27 with TRBJ2-7, with TRBD2 matching 7 bases. CDR3 length: 14 amino acids. Germline V gene lookup returns CDR1 MNHEY and CDR2 SMNVEV (reference sequence). The CDR3 DNA reads as TGTGCCAGCAGTATTCGGGACTACTCCCACGAGCAGTACTTC. Residues: CASSIRDYSHEQYF.

The rearrangement joins TRBV25-1 to TRBJ2-1, with D perhaps matching TRBD2 (5 bases). This CDR3 is built from 13 residues. Deletions cut 1 base from V and 6 bases from J, with 7 bases between. The germline V gene has CDR1 MGHDK and CDR2 SYGVNS. The CDR3 sequence is CASSEWAGNEQFF. CDR3 in DNA: TGTGCCAGCAGTGAATGGGCGGGCAATGAGCAGTTCTTC.

The chain carries TRBV4-1 and TRBJ1-3; 8 bases map to TRBD1. CDR1 MGHRA and CDR2 YSYEKL come from the germline V gene. V shed 0 bases, J shed 0 bases, and the junction held 4 bases outside the gene matches. The CDR3 consists of 17 residues. In nucleotides, the CDR3 is TGCGCCAGCAGCCAAGATCGGGACAGGTCCTCTGGAAACACCATATATTTT. Translated, it gives CASSQDRDRSSGNTIYF.

The chain recombines TRBV27 with TRBJ1-1; TRBD1 aligns across 8 bases. After removal of 6 bases from V and 5 bases from J, the junction contained 5 bases not matched to a gene. This CDR3 comprises 13 residues. CDR1 and CDR2 from the germline V gene are MNHEY and SMNVEV (reference sequence). The CDR3 nucleotides read TGTGCCAGCAGGGGGCAGGGGGCAACTGAAGCTTTCTTT. As protein: CASRGQGATEAFF.

The rearrangement joins TRBV2 to TRBJ2-3; maybe TRBD2 (6 bases). The CDR3 contains 13 residues. CDR1 and CDR2 from the germline V gene are SNHLY and FYNNEI. V was pared by 7 bases and J by 6 bases, with 14 bases between. The CDR3 spells CASNVFSGDTQYF. The CDR3 DNA reads as TGTGCCAGCAATGTGTTTAGCGGCGATACGCAGTATTTT.

The chain employs TRBV6-1 and TRBJ1-1; no definite D call. The germline V and J ends were trimmed by 2 bases and 5 bases, with 12 bases remaining between them. This CDR3 is 14 amino acids long. The germline V gene has CDR1 MNHNS and CDR2 SASEGT. CDR3: CASSENNQRTEAFF. CDR3 nucleotides: TGTGCCAGCAGTGAAAATAACCAGAGAACTGAAGCTTTCTTT.

This rearrangement joins TRBV5-1 to TRBJ2-5; 9 nucleotides align to TRBD1. Germline lookup yields CDR1 SGHRS and CDR2 YFSETQ. With V trimmed by 4 bases and J by 5 bases, 12 bases remained unmatched. This CDR3 has 16 amino acids. The DNA of the CDR3 is TGCGCCAGCAGCAATGTCGGTGGACAGGGGAGGGAGACCCAGTACTTC. It specifies CASSNVGGQGRETQYF.

The chain recombines TRBV5-1 with TRBJ1-5; the D is unclear. The CDR3 length is 13 residues. CDR1 and CDR2 (germline): SGHRS, YFSETQ. The ends were cut back, 3 bases at V and 9 bases at J, with 13 bases in the middle. CDR3 region: CASSYQGGGPQHF. CDR3 DNA: TGCGCCAGCAGCTACCAAGGCGGAGGGCCCCAGCATTTT.

This chain joins TRBV7-6 and TRBJ1-6; possibly TRBD1 for D (5 bases). This CDR3 region has 16 residues. Trimming cost V 2 bases and J 7 bases, with 15 bases left between them. Germline CDR1 is SGHVS and CDR2 is FNYEAQ. As DNA, the CDR3 is TGTGCCAGCAGCTTAAGAGGACGAAAGGGGAATTCACCCCTCCACTTT. This gives the protein CASSLRGRKGNSPLHF.

CDR3 DNA sequence: TGTGCCAGCAGTATGACAGGGGTTTTTTCACCCCTCCACTTT. This codes for CASSMTGVFSPLHF. This chain uses TRBV6-1 with TRBJ1-6; 8 positions match TRBD1. CDR3 length: 14 amino acids. V dropped 5 bases and J dropped 9; count of bases not matched to a gene: 6. Germline CDR1 and CDR2: MNHNS and SASEGT.

The CDR3 nucleotides read TGTGCCAGCAGTGGCCACTACTCTGGAAACACCATATATTTT. It translates to CASSGHYSGNTIYF. This chain links TRBV7-8 with TRBJ1-3; D is unclear. The germline gives CDR1 SGHVS, CDR2 FQNEAQ. The CDR3 consists of 14 residues. V lost 6 bases and J lost 0, with 9 bases in between.

The gene calls are TRBV25-1 and TRBJ2-1; 7 bases are shared with TRBD1. The V and J ends lost 1 base and 6 bases, in that order; junction bases with no gene match: 6. Per the germline V gene, CDR1 is MGHDK and CDR2 is SYGVNS. This CDR3 contains 15 residues. Written as DNA, the CDR3 is TGTGCCAGCAGTGAATTCAAGGGGGCGGGCAATGAGCAGTTCTTC. Protein product: CASSEFKGAGNEQFF.